The clone carrying this TCR beta chain was observed many times. MiXCR was run by TCRdb on the RT-PCR reads, yielding one entry per CDR3 protein. The sample has hundreds of thousands of distinct CDR3 sequences, approximately 15% seen once. This sequence originates from a female donor in good health, serving as a healthy control. Material for sequencing was memory CD4+ T cells from blood.

As DNA, the CDR3 is TGCAGTGCGCAGAACCGGGACAGGGGCCACGAGCAGTACTTC. This translates into CSAQNRDRGHEQYF. The chain combines TRBV20-1 with TRBJ2-7; the match to TRBD1 covers 10 bases. The CDR3 is 14 amino acids. Trimming at V came to 6 bases and at J to 5 bases, leaving 10 bases not matched to a gene. Looked up from germline, CDR1 is DFQATT and CDR2 is SNEGSKA (reference sequence).